What follows are 24 T cell receptor beta chains derived from one specimen sequenced in a study of CD8 T cells in ankylosing spondylitis. Each CDR3 protein is one row after TCRdb ran MiXCR on the 5' RACE reads. Of about 360,000 distinct CDR3 sequences listed, 20% to 25% are singletons. Sequenced: blood, either unsorted or a sorted T cell fraction (not recorded which). The receptors here all came from a male donor with ankylosing spondylitis or in good health (not recorded which).

The V and J genes are TRBV7-9 and TRBJ2-1, with TRBD1 matching over 9 bases. Germline V gene lookup returns CDR1 SEHNR and CDR2 FQNEAQ (reference sequence). The CDR3 contains 15 residues. Germline trimming cut 4 bases from V and 7 bases from J; bases unmatched to any gene: 8. CDR3 region: CASSSTGGVGNEQFF. CDR3 DNA sequence: TGTGCCAGCAGCTCCACAGGGGGCGTAGGAAATGAGCAGTTCTTC.

CDR3 in amino acids: CANRDSQVGELFF. Written as DNA, the CDR3 is TGTGCCAACCGGGACTCTCAGGTCGGGGAGCTGTTTTTT. The rearrangement uses TRBV11-2 and TRBJ2-2, with a weak D call TRBD2 (6 bases). The V gene's germline CDR1 is SGHAT and CDR2 FQNNGV. The V end lost 10 bases, the J end lost 7 bases, and 16 bases lay between the germline ends. CDR3 length equals 13 residues. Variable domain in full (rest from reference TRBV11-2 and TRBJ2-2): EAGVAQSPRYKIIEKRQSVAFWCNPISGHATLYWYQQILGQGPKLLIQFQNNGVVDDSQLPKDRFSAERLKGVDSTLKIQPAKLEDSAVYLCANRDSQVGELFFGEGSRLTVL.

This clonotype came up a few times. The chain joins TRBV13 to TRBJ2-3; TRBD2 matches at 10 bases. This CDR3 region has 16 residues. Germline CDR1 is PRHDT and CDR2 is FYEKMQ (reference sequence). With 8 bases clipped from V and 3 bases from J, the junction kept 11 bases outside the gene matches. CDR3 in amino acids: CASASGGGERTDTQYF. CDR3 coding DNA: TGTGCCAGCGCTAGCGGGGGTGGGGAGCGGACAGATACGCAGTATTTT.

This clonotype was seen at least ten times. V and J are TRBV13 and TRBJ1-2; 12 positions agree with TRBD1. The ends lost 5 bases at V and 3 bases at J; junction bases unmatched: 10. Germline CDR1 is PRHDT and CDR2 is FYEKMQ (reference sequence). The CDR3 contains 17 residues. The CDR3 spells CASSPKGQGAPYYGYTF. CDR3 bases: TGTGCCAGCAGCCCCAAGGGACAGGGGGCCCCATACTATGGCTACACCTTC.

This clonotype has a handful of counts. The genes are TRBV20-1 and TRBJ2-1, with D tentatively TRBD1 or TRBD2 (5 bases each). V dropped 6 bases and J dropped 7 bases, with 19 bases sitting between them. The germline V gene has CDR1 DFQATT and CDR2 SNEGSKA (reference sequence). This CDR3 has 14 residues. CDR3 sequence reads: CSATIVWGSNEQFF. CDR3 sequence (DNA): TGCAGTGCGACTATCGTGTGGGGGAGTAATGAGCAGTTCTTC.

This clonotype came up a few times. This chain joins TRBV28 and TRBJ2-1; 7 bases align to TRBD2. Germline CDR1 MDHEN, CDR2 SYDVKM. This CDR3 has 13 residues. Losses at the gene ends were 4 bases for V and 7 bases for J; bases not matched to a gene: 4. CDR3 loop: CASSSWGGNEQFF. In DNA form, the CDR3 reads TGTGCCAGCAGTTCGTGGGGGGGGAATGAGCAGTTCTTC. Combining the CDR3 with reference TRBV28 and TRBJ2-1 gives the whole variable domain DVKVTQSSRYLVKRTGEKVFLECVQDMDHENMFWYRQDPGLGLRLIYFSYDVKMKEKGDIPEGYSVSREKKERFSLILESASTNQTSMYLCASSSWGGNEQFFGPGTRLTVL.

The V and J genes are TRBV10-3 and TRBJ2-7; D gene ambiguous. CDR1 and CDR2 (germline): ENHRY, SYGVKD. Trimming removed 6 bases at V and 0 bases at J, with 12 bases between. The CDR3 contains 14 residues. CDR3 DNA: TGTGCCATCAGCCCAAGGCCCCTCTCCTACGAGCAGTACTTC. Translated, it gives CAISPRPLSYEQYF.

This rearrangement joins TRBV10-3 to TRBJ2-7; D ambiguous. Trimming stripped 2 bases from V and 2 bases from J, with 7 bases between. Germline CDR1 and CDR2: ENHRY and SYGVKD. This CDR3 is 13 amino acids long. Here the CDR3 DNA reads TGTGCCATCAGTGAGGGAGCGACCTACGAGCAGTACTTC. Amino acid sequence: CAISEGATYEQYF.

This clonotype was observed a few times. The chain is built from TRBV12-3 or TRBV12-4 and TRBJ2-3, with 8 bases aligning to TRBD2. This CDR3 is built from 16 residues. Germline trimming cut 1 base from V and 1 base from J; bases unmatched to any gene: 4. Here the CDR3 reads CASSLGRAGGTDTQYF. DNA of the CDR3: TGTGCCAGCAGTTTAGGTAGAGCGGGGGGCACAGATACGCAGTATTTT.

The rearrangement joins TRBV6-5 to TRBJ2-2; D call uncertain. Germline assignment: CDR1 MNHEY and CDR2 SVGAGI. The V end lost 0 bases, the J end lost 0 bases, and 8 bases lay between the germline ends. The CDR3 consists of 16 residues. The CDR3 DNA reads as TGTGCCAGCAGTTACTCCCGCATCGCGAACACCGGGGAGCTGTTTTTT. Translating it yields CASSYSRIANTGELFF.

V gene TRBV6-5 combines with J gene TRBJ2-7, with a possible D match to TRBD2 (5 bases). The CDR3 contains 19 residues. Germline V gene lookup returns CDR1 MNHEY and CDR2 SVGAGI. Trimming removed 0 bases from V and 2 bases from J, with 23 bases in between. CDR3 residues: CASSYSDSASVPTAYEQYF. The CDR3 coding sequence is TGTGCCAGCAGTTACTCGGACTCTGCATCCGTCCCAACAGCCTACGAGCAGTACTTC.

Only a few counts were recorded for this clonotype. The chain carries TRBV10-3 and TRBJ2-5, with 11 bases that match TRBD2. J gave up 2 bases and V 3 bases, and 5 bases lay outside the gene matches. Germline V gene sequence: CDR1 ENHRY, CDR2 SYGVKD. The length of the CDR3 is 16 residues. The CDR3: CAISEASGGTQETQYF. CDR3 nucleotide sequence: TGTGCCATCAGTGAAGCTAGCGGGGGGACACAAGAGACCCAGTACTTC.

V gene TRBV7-2 combines with J gene TRBJ2-7; 10 bases align to TRBD2. CDR1 and CDR2 (germline): SGHTA, FQGNSA. CDR3 length equals 15 residues. Trimming removed 5 bases from V and 3 bases from J; junction bases left unmatched: 7. The CDR3 region has the DNA TGTGCCAGCAGCGAAACTAGCGGGGTTTTCTACGAGCAGTACTTC. It is translated as CASSETSGVFYEQYF.

A few counts support this clonotype. This sequence joins TRBV4-1 and TRBJ1-4; 10 positions agree with TRBD1. The CDR3 runs 15 residues. The germline CDR1 and CDR2 sequences are MGHRA and YSYEKL. Trimming took 7 bases from V and 4 from J; bases not matched to a gene: 6. This CDR3 is CASTSGDRGNEKLFF. CDR3 bases: TGCGCCAGCACCTCAGGGGACAGGGGTAATGAAAAACTGTTTTTT.

There are a few counts of this clonotype. The chain employs TRBV11-2 and TRBJ2-5; 9 bases align to TRBD1. Germline V lookup: CDR1 SGHAT, CDR2 FQNNGV. The CDR3 is 15 residues long. V was pared by 3 bases and J by 5 bases, with 7 bases of the junction left unmatched. The CDR3 DNA reads TGTGCCAGCAGCTTGGGGGACAGGGTCGGGGAGACCCAGTACTTC. Amino acid sequence: CASSLGDRVGETQYF.

The chain combines TRBV5-1 with TRBJ2-2; 8 positions match TRBD2. CDR1 and CDR2 (germline): SGHRS, YFSETQ. J was trimmed by 1 base and V by 2 bases; bases with no gene match: 4. This CDR3 comprises 16 residues. The CDR3 spells CASSFIGGENTGELFF. The CDR3 nucleotides read TGCGCCAGCAGCTTCATCGGGGGGGAGAACACCGGGGAGCTGTTTTTT.

The CDR3 DNA sequence: TGTGCCAGCAGTTTCGTATCGGCGATAAGCACAGATACGCAGTATTTT. Translated: CASSFVSAISTDTQYF. The genes are TRBV12-3 or TRBV12-4 and TRBJ2-3; D is uncertain. Trimming removed 3 bases from V and 0 bases from J, with 13 bases in between. The CDR3 is made up of 16 amino acids.

This clonotype was recorded a few times. The V and J genes are TRBV9 and TRBJ2-1; possible D gene TRBD2, 5 bases. From germline, CDR1 is SGDLS and CDR2 YYNGEE. Trimming shortened V by 0 bases and J by 7 bases, and 14 bases separated the two germline ends. The length of the CDR3 is 15 residues. The CDR3 DNA is TGTGCCAGCAGCGTAGTTCCCGACTACCAAAATGAGCAGTTCTTC. Translating gives CASSVVPDYQNEQFF.

The V call is TRBV7-9, the J call TRBJ2-7, with D perhaps matching TRBD1 (6 bases). This CDR3 has 14 residues. Deletions cut 1 base from V and 6 bases from J, with 13 bases between. Germline V lookup: CDR1 SEHNR, CDR2 FQNEAQ (reference sequence). CDR3 region: CASSLEQGRGEQYF. CDR3 DNA sequence: TGTGCCAGCAGCTTAGAACAGGGAAGGGGCGAGCAGTACTTC.

CDR3 coding DNA: TGTGCCAGCAGCTACCACCTAGACAGGGGGAACGAGCAGTACTTC. Amino acid sequence: CASSYHLDRGNEQYF. This chain links TRBV7-9 with TRBJ2-7; 9 bases agree with TRBD1. This CDR3 has 15 residues. Germline V gene lookup returns CDR1 SEHNR and CDR2 FQNEAQ (reference sequence). J lost 5 bases, V lost 4 bases, and 9 bases had no gene match.

This sequence joins TRBV25-1 and TRBJ2-2, with unresolved D. The CDR3 totals 14 residues. CDR1 is MGHDK, CDR2 SYGVNS, per germline. V was pared by 0 bases and J by 7 bases, with 9 bases between. CDR3 protein: CASSEYEVGGELFF. The CDR3 bases are TGTGCCAGCAGTGAATACGAGGTTGGCGGGGAGCTGTTTTTT.

The sample holds many counts of this clonotype. The rearrangement links TRBV28 to TRBJ2-3, with a weak D call TRBD1 (6 bases). Germline assignment: CDR1 MDHEN and CDR2 SYDVKM. The CDR3 extends over 15 amino acids. Trimming stripped 6 bases from V and 3 bases from J, with 16 bases between. In DNA form, the CDR3 reads TGTGCCAGCAGCCCCCAGGGGTTTGGTACAGATACGCAGTATTTT. This translates into CASSPQGFGTDTQYF. Variable domain in full (rest from reference TRBV28 and TRBJ2-3): DVKVTQSSRYLVKRTGEKVFLECVQDMDHENMFWYRQDPGLGLRLIYFSYDVKMKEKGDIPEGYSVSREKKERFSLILESASTNQTSMYLCASSPQGFGTDTQYFGPGTRLTVL.

This clonotype was seen only a few times. This rearrangement joins TRBV29-1 to TRBJ2-7; D is unclear. The CDR3 sequence is 14 residues long. V lost 2 bases to trimming and J lost 0 bases, with 11 bases between them. Germline assignment: CDR1 SQVTM and CDR2 ANQGSEA. CDR3 DNA sequence: TGCAGCGTTGAAATGGTAGGAAGCTCCTACGAGCAGTACTTC. Its protein product is CSVEMVGSSYEQYF.

This chain connects TRBV28 to TRBJ2-7; D call uncertain. The CDR3 is 14 amino acids. Between the trimmed V and J ends, which lost 5 bases and 3 bases, there was a span of 14 bases. Germline CDR1 and CDR2: MDHEN and SYDVKM. The CDR3 protein is CASSPSEADYEQYF. The CDR3 nucleotides are TGTGCCAGCAGTCCATCCGAGGCAGACTACGAGCAGTACTTC.